This T cell receptor beta chain was captured in a study of technical replicates of blood from a few donors. V shed 1 base and J shed 3 bases, with 18 bases lying between them. Germline values: CDR1 GTSNPN, CDR2 SVGIG (reference sequence). The CDR3 has 16 amino acids. Produced via immunoSEQ multiplex PCR; TCRdb's table is partial and in-frame only. The sample records more than 75,000 clones, just over 90% being singletons. This sequence originates from a human donor in good health. Sequencing was performed on T cells isolated from PBMCs. V gene TRBV30 combines with J gene TRBJ1-2; D is possibly TRBD1 (5 bases). The CDR3 is CAWSALSVGTDYGYTF. The CDR3 DNA follows: TGTGCCTGGAGTGCACTCTCCGTAGGGACTGACTATGGCTACACCTTC.